This entry describes one T cell receptor beta chain. This entry belongs to a study of blood T cell repertoires in COVID-19. Study-wide context: Whether acute or convalescent, the COVID-19 samples came from the United States, Italy and Spain. PBMCs, B-cell-depleted T cells, or T cells were the source of the cDNA or gDNA that made up the material.

As originally analysed: Estimation of nucleated cell counts was performed using reference gene primer amplification. Libraries were prepared by immunoSEQ multiplex PCR; TCRdb keeps only in-frame clonotypes and omits some of them. V and J calls and clone size come straight from that table; D and trimming were deduced from the DNA. This table has under 200,000 clones, around 83% appearing once. Between the trimmed V and J ends, which lost 3 bases and 0 bases, there was a span of 6 bases. CDR3 size: 15 residues. Germline loops: CDR1 SEHNR, CDR2 FQNEAQ (reference sequence). This TCR was sampled from a man aged 18-30 years with acute or convalescent COVID-19. The sequenced sample consisted of peripheral blood. This chain uses TRBV7-9 with TRBJ2-6; D gene unclear. This CDR3 reads CASSLFVSGANVLTF. The CDR3 region has the DNA TGTGCCAGCAGCTTGTTCGTCTCTGGGGCCAACGTCCTGACTTTC.